This entry lists 32 T cell receptor beta chains sequenced from one sample in a study of cytomegalovirus exposure and HLA in healthy donors. Primers for the PCR totalled 60 Vbeta and 13 Jbeta. TCRdb's table, derived via immunoSEQ multiplex PCR, lists solely in-frame clones and lacks some. The sample lists 220,000 or so clones; 70% to 80% were seen once. The specimen sequenced was PBMCs. The receptors shown here come from a young woman in good health and CMV-seronegative.

The chain is built from TRBV6-5 and TRBJ1-2; 8 nucleotides line up with TRBD1. Looked up from germline, CDR1 is MNHEY and CDR2 is SVGAGI. The CDR3 contains 14 residues. J lost 8 bases, V lost 7 bases, and 12 bases had no gene match. The CDR3 DNA sequence: TGTGCCAGCAAGATAGGACAGGGCCGAGGCGGCTACACCTTC. It codes for CASKIGQGRGGYTF.

The rearrangement uses TRBV29-1 and TRBJ2-7; the match to TRBD2 covers 8 bases. CDR1 and CDR2 from the germline V gene are SQVTM and ANQGSEA. V trimming: 4 bases; J trimming: 0 bases; junction bases outside the gene matches: 14. This CDR3 spans 17 amino acids. CDR3 nucleotides: TGCAGCGTTGGTGGGGGGCGCGAGGCGGGAGGCTCCTACGAGCAGTACTTC. Amino acids: CSVGGGREAGGSYEQYF.

A word on this clone: The same CDR3 can be traced to other DNA sequences in this sample. This rearrangement joins TRBV7-9 to TRBJ1-6; D gene ambiguous. The germline CDR1 and CDR2 sequences are SEHNR and FQNEAQ (reference sequence). The V gene lost 1 base and the J gene lost 7 bases, with 14 bases spanning the gap. The CDR3 is made up of 16 amino acids. The CDR3, as DNA: TGTGCCAGCAGCTTAGGCGAGGGTTTTGGGAATTCACCCCTCCACTTT. The encoded protein is CASSLGEGFGNSPLHF.

The chain has TRBV7-2 and TRBJ1-4, with no clear D. The CDR3 is 14 residues long. Germline V gene lookup returns CDR1 SGHTA and CDR2 FQGNSA. V was trimmed by 7 bases and J by 0 bases, leaving 9 bases between them. CDR3 sequence: CASTFQATNEKLFF. DNA of the CDR3: TGTGCCAGCACCTTTCAGGCAACTAATGAAAAACTGTTTTTT.

The chain uses TRBV5-4 and TRBJ2-3; perhaps TRBD1 as D (6 bases). The CDR3 runs to 16 residues. Looked up from germline, CDR1 is SGHNT and CDR2 is YYREEE (reference sequence). The V gene lost 1 base and the J gene lost 0 bases, with 12 bases spanning the gap. CDR3 sequence reads: CASSLLGDTSTDTQYF. In DNA form, the CDR3 reads TGTGCCAGCAGCTTGTTAGGGGACACAAGCACAGATACGCAGTATTTT.

The chain has TRBV6-9 and TRBJ1-6; 7 positions agree with TRBD1. Germline CDR1 reads MNHGY; CDR2 reads SVAAGI. The CDR3 has 14 amino acids. Trimming cost V 5 bases and J 10 bases; bases outside gene matches: 8. In nucleotides, the CDR3 is TGTGCCAGCAGTGAAGGCCAGGGGGTCTCACCCCTCCACTTT. It encodes CASSEGQGVSPLHF.

The chain recombines TRBV25-1 with TRBJ1-5; possible D gene TRBD1, 5 bases. The CDR3 extends over 15 amino acids. Per germline, CDR1 MGHDK and CDR2 SYGVNS. With 4 bases removed from V and 0 bases from J, the gap between germline ends came to 10 bases. The CDR3 DNA reads as TGTGCCAGCAGTGGGGGCGGGGGTAGCAATCAGCCCCAGCATTTT. The encoded protein is CASSGGGGSNQPQHF.

The V gene is TRBV30, the J gene TRBJ1-1; D perhaps matches TRBD1 (5 bases). The germline CDR1 and CDR2 sequences are GTSNPN and SVGIG (reference sequence). CDR3 length equals 16 residues. V was cut by 5 bases and J by 1 base, with 20 bases left in between. In nucleotides, the CDR3 is TGTGCCTGGGGGCCCCGGGACTCAACACAGAACACTGAAGCTTTCTTT. Amino acid sequence: CAWGPRDSTQNTEAFF.

The gene calls are TRBV5-1 and TRBJ1-2; 7 bases are a match to TRBD1. CDR1 is SGHRS and CDR2 is YFSETQ in the germline V gene. Trimming cost V 4 bases and J 6 bases; bases outside gene matches: 18. CDR3 size: 17 residues. The CDR3 is CASSPGPFRQGANGYTF. In DNA form, the CDR3 reads TGCGCCAGCAGCCCTGGGCCCTTTCGACAGGGTGCTAATGGCTACACCTTC.

This clone has more than one count but fewer than ten. The chain links TRBV18 to TRBJ2-3; 7 bases are shared with TRBD2. The junction had 4 bases not matched to a gene; V was cut back by 0 bases and J by 4 bases. The germline gives CDR1 KGHSH, CDR2 LQKENI. This CDR3 contains 15 residues. This chain's CDR3 is CASSPPAGAPDTQYF. The CDR3, as DNA: TGTGCCAGCTCACCACCGGCGGGAGCCCCAGATACGCAGTATTTT.

The chain carries TRBV27 and TRBJ1-1; possible D gene TRBD1, 6 bases. The CDR3 extends over 14 amino acids. The V gene lost 2 bases and the J gene lost 1 base, with 8 bases spanning the gap. Germline loops: CDR1 MNHEY, CDR2 SMNVEV (reference sequence). CDR3 loop: CASSLTGRNTEAFF. The CDR3 DNA follows: TGTGCCAGCAGTTTAACAGGGAGGAACACTGAAGCTTTCTTT.

This clone was observed once. The chain uses TRBV4-1 and TRBJ1-4; D gene ambiguous. V lost 4 bases and J 0 bases, leaving 12 bases between the germline ends. Germline V gives CDR1 MGHRA, CDR2 YSYEKL. The CDR3 length is 16 residues. The CDR3 DNA sequence: TGCGCCAGCAGCCTTCTACCGTCTGCAACTAATGAAAAACTGTTTTTT. The encoded protein is CASSLLPSATNEKLFF.

In its sample, this clone was seen once. This chain joins TRBV7-8 and TRBJ2-1; D gene unclear. V lost 5 bases to trimming and J lost 0 bases, with 11 bases between them. The CDR3 is made up of 15 amino acids. Germline V lookup: CDR1 SGHVS, CDR2 FQNEAQ. In DNA form, the CDR3 reads TGTGCCAGCAGCCCCGTACCGGTCTCCTACAATGAGCAGTTCTTC. Encoded protein: CASSPVPVSYNEQFF.

This clone was seen once. This rearrangement joins TRBV5-5 to TRBJ2-7, with D hard to call. This CDR3 comprises 12 residues. Germline-derived CDR1 and CDR2 are SGHKS and YYEKEE (reference sequence). The V end was cut by 0 bases, the J end by 2 bases, with 3 bases between. Here the CDR3 reads CASSLVTYEQYF. For the CDR3, the DNA is TGTGCCAGCAGCTTGGTTACCTACGAGCAGTACTTC.

This clone was observed a few times. The rearrangement joins TRBV11-2 to TRBJ2-1; the D is unclear. CDR3 size: 14 residues. The V gene lost 1 base and the J gene lost 7 bases, with 11 bases spanning the gap. The germline gives CDR1 SGHAT, CDR2 FQNNGV. Here the CDR3 reads CASSLGPQRNEQFF. The CDR3 coding sequence is TGTGCCAGCAGCTTAGGCCCCCAACGGAATGAGCAGTTCTTC.

This clone was counted only a few times. The chain combines TRBV14 with TRBJ1-1; tentative D call: TRBD1 (6 bases). The CDR3 is 12 residues long. CDR1 is SGHDN, CDR2 FVKESK, per germline. V dropped 4 bases and J dropped 8 bases, with 11 bases sitting between them. CDR3 sequence (DNA): TGTGCCAGCAGCCTGAGGGGGGGAGAAGCTTTCTTT. This translates into CASSLRGGEAFF.

V is TRBV6-5 and J is TRBJ2-5; perhaps TRBD1 as D (7 bases). The CDR3 runs to 13 residues. V lost 6 bases to trimming and J lost 5 bases, with 13 bases between them. CDR1 and CDR2 from the germline V gene are MNHEY and SVGAGI. The CDR3 DNA sequence: TGTGCCAGCAGCCTACAGGGGAGGGAGACCCAGTACTTC. Translation gives CASSLQGRETQYF.

In the case of this clone: With a much larger clone just one base away, this may be a read error. This is likely a read error, given that the CDR3 carries no conserved phenylalanine or tryptophan at its end. The V gene is TRBV30, the J gene TRBJ1-1; TRBD1 might be the D (5 bases). Germline CDR1 and CDR2: GTSNPN and SVGIG (reference sequence). V was clipped by 6 bases and J by 0 bases, with 11 bases between them. The CDR3 sequence is 13 residues long. CDR3 residues: CACLGVMNTEAFL. In DNA, the CDR3 is TGTGCCTGCTTAGGGGTCATGAACACTGAAGCTTTCTTG.

The CDR3 protein is CAWSVLYNEQFF. The CDR3 DNA sequence: TGTGCCTGGAGTGTACTGTACAATGAGCAGTTCTTC. The J gene is TRBJ2-1, the V gene TRBV30; D is uncertain. The CDR3 extends over 12 amino acids. V lost 0 bases to trimming and J lost 4 bases, with 4 bases between them. Germline CDR1 reads GTSNPN; CDR2 reads SVGIG (reference sequence).

The chain is built from TRBV28 and TRBJ2-1; TRBD2 matches at 13 bases. Germline CDR1 reads MDHEN; CDR2 reads SYDVKM. The V and J ends lost 8 bases and 3 bases, in that order; junction bases with no gene match: 7. The CDR3 covers 16 residues. In DNA, the CDR3 is TGTGCCAGCGGGCGGACTAGCGGGAGAGTCTACAATGAGCAGTTCTTC. This translates into CASGRTSGRVYNEQFF.

The chain is built from TRBV5-1 and TRBJ2-2, with D hard to call. The CDR3 sequence is 15 residues long. Germline V gene sequence: CDR1 SGHRS, CDR2 YFSETQ. V lost 1 base and J lost 1, with 8 bases in between. In DNA, the CDR3 is TGCGCCAGCAGCTTGTTTGCAGAGAACACCGGGGAGCTGTTTTTT. Its protein product is CASSLFAENTGELFF.

The chain employs TRBV28 and TRBJ1-5; 8 positions agree with TRBD1. The V gene's germline CDR1 is MDHEN and CDR2 SYDVKM. V was pared by 6 bases and J by 3 bases, with 4 bases of the junction left unmatched. The CDR3 has 14 residues. The CDR3 sequence: CASSPDRVNQPQHF. CDR3 DNA sequence: TGTGCCAGCAGCCCGGACAGGGTCAATCAGCCCCAGCATTTT. The full variable domain, with the rest looked up from reference TRBV28 and TRBJ1-5, is DVKVTQSSRYLVKRTGEKVFLECVQDMDHENMFWYRQDPGLGLRLIYFSYDVKMKEKGDIPEGYSVSREKKERFSLILESASTNQTSMYLCASSPDRVNQPQHFGDGTRLSIL.

The V call is TRBV6-4, the J call TRBJ1-1; TRBD1 agrees at 9 bases. V gave up 4 bases and J gave up 11 bases; unmatched junction bases: 11. CDR1 is MRHNA and CDR2 is SNTAGT in the germline V gene. CDR3 length: 14 amino acids. The CDR3 sequence: CASSASGTGFGAFF. The CDR3 DNA sequence: TGTGCCAGCAGTGCCTCCGGGACAGGGTTTGGGGCTTTCTTT.

The CDR3 sequence: CASSQDRTDNQPQHF. The CDR3 DNA reads TGCGCCAGCAGCCAAGATAGGACAGATAATCAGCCCCAGCATTTT. The genes are TRBV4-1 and TRBJ1-5, with D tentatively TRBD1 (6 bases). Trimming left V 0 bases short and J 4 bases short, with 10 bases between. This CDR3 comprises 15 residues. The germline V gene has CDR1 MGHRA and CDR2 YSYEKL.

Details on this clone: This CDR3 is also generated by other DNA sequences in the sample. The rearrangement joins TRBV10-1 to TRBJ2-1; 10 positions match TRBD2. Germline V gene lookup returns CDR1 WNHNN and CDR2 SYGVQD (reference sequence). Trimming at V came to 0 bases and at J to 10 bases, leaving 6 bases not matched to a gene. CDR3 length: 15 amino acids. For the CDR3, the DNA is TGCGCCAGCAGTGAGTCACTAGCGGGGACCAACGAGCAGTTCTTC. It encodes CASSESLAGTNEQFF.

With regard to this clone: This specimen includes other DNA sequences encoding the same CDR3. The V call is TRBV7-3, the J call TRBJ1-1; D not certain. Germline CDR1 is SGHTA and CDR2 is FQGTGA. The V gene lost 5 bases and the J gene lost 1 base, with 8 bases spanning the gap. The CDR3 has 13 residues. The DNA of the CDR3 is TGTGCCAGCAGCCTTCGGGGGAACACTGAAGCTTTCTTT. Translated: CASSLRGNTEAFF.

The chain carries TRBV19 and TRBJ2-3; tentative D call: TRBD1 (5 bases). Between the trimmed V and J ends, which lost 1 base and 1 base, there was a span of 12 bases. CDR3 length equals 16 residues. CDR1 and CDR2 (germline): LNHDA, SQIVND (reference sequence). The CDR3 nucleotides read TGTGCCAGTAGTATAGTAACCGGACATCGCACAGATACGCAGTATTTT. It yields the protein CASSIVTGHRTDTQYF.

In its sample, this clone was seen a few times. The rearrangement links TRBV5-1 to TRBJ2-2, with 7 positions matching TRBD1. The germline gives CDR1 SGHRS, CDR2 YFSETQ. V lost 3 bases to trimming and J lost 3 bases; unmatched junction nucleotides: 5. This CDR3 is built from 15 residues. The CDR3 sequence is CASSSRQGDTGELFF. CDR3 nucleotide sequence: TGCGCCAGCAGCTCGAGACAGGGTGACACCGGGGAGCTGTTTTTT.

The chain joins TRBV5-4 to TRBJ2-1; TRBD2 is a possible D gene (6 bases). The CDR3 length is 15 residues. In germline, CDR1 is SGHNT, CDR2 YYREEE (reference sequence). The germline V and J ends were trimmed by 3 bases and 4 bases, with 14 bases remaining between them. The DNA of the CDR3 is TGTGCCAGCAGCTGGGCGGGGACGGAATACAATGAGCAGTTCTTC. Its protein product is CASSWAGTEYNEQFF.

About this clone itself: One junction end does not reproduce the germline sequence, and a read error may be involved. CDR3 DNA: TGTGCCAGCAGCGTAGGGGGGGTTCAAGAGACCCGGTACTTC. Protein: CASSVGGVQETRYF. The chain is built from TRBV9 and TRBJ2-5, with D possibly being TRBD2 (6 bases). Germline V gene sequence: CDR1 SGDLS, CDR2 YYNGEE. CDR3 length equals 14 residues.

With respect to this clone: One junction end does not reproduce the germline sequence, and a read error may be involved. V is TRBV7-9 and J is TRBJ2-3, with a tentative D call TRBD1 (6 bases). The CDR3 spans 15 residues. CDR1 and CDR2 from the germline V gene are SEHNR and FQNEAQ (reference sequence). CDR3 sequence (DNA): TGTTCCAGCAGCCTAGATGCAGGGGTTGCAGATACGCAGTATTTT. Translating it yields CSSSLDAGVADTQYF.

As regards this clone: Distinct nucleotide sequences in the sample also encode this CDR3. The rearrangement uses TRBV2 and TRBJ2-3; 9 bases line up with TRBD2. The germline V gene has CDR1 SNHLY and CDR2 FYNNEI. This CDR3 spans 15 amino acids. The junction had 6 bases not matched to a gene; V was cut back by 4 bases and J by 4 bases. CDR3 nucleotide sequence: TGTGCCAGCAGTGTTGGCCTAGCGGGATCAGATACGCAGTATTTT. This gives the protein CASSVGLAGSDTQYF.